One sample yielded the 10 T cell receptor beta chains listed below, sequenced in a study of early T cells in non-severe SARS-CoV-2 infection. TCRdb reanalysed the 5' RACE reads using MiXCR and keeps one entry per CDR3 protein. The profile shows tens of thousands of distinct CDR3 sequences, over 4% of them singletons. The sequenced sample was whole blood. These receptors all come from an adult who was a healthcare worker with PCR-confirmed SARS-CoV-2 infection or an uninfected control (not recorded which).

This clonotype was counted many times. The chain carries TRBV29-1 and TRBJ1-4; D may be TRBD1 (6 bases). CDR1 and CDR2 (germline): SQVTM, ANQGSEA. The CDR3 covers 14 residues. Deletions cut 6 bases from V and 0 bases from J, with 11 bases between. CDR3 region: CSVKQGSTNEKLFF. In DNA form, the CDR3 reads TGCAGCGTAAAACAGGGTTCAACTAATGAAAAACTGTTTTTT.

This clonotype was observed a handful of times. The chain couples TRBV6-1 to TRBJ2-5; D call uncertain. The V end was cut by 2 bases, the J end by 5 bases, with 12 bases between. CDR1 is MNHNS, CDR2 SASEGT, per germline. CDR3 length: 14 residues. CDR3 in amino acids: CASSEIRSPETQYF. CDR3 coding DNA: TGTGCCAGCAGTGAAATACGGTCTCCGGAGACCCAGTACTTC.

The table lists this clonotype with many counts. The rearrangement links TRBV18 to TRBJ2-2; a possible D gene is TRBD2 (6 bases). CDR1 and CDR2 from the germline V gene are KGHSH and LQKENI. V dropped 2 bases and J dropped 6 bases, with 7 bases sitting between them. CDR3 size: 13 residues. The CDR3 sequence is CASSPTGAGELFF. Written as DNA, the CDR3 is TGTGCCAGCTCACCAACGGGGGCCGGGGAGCTGTTTTTT.

This clonotype was seen at least ten times. The V gene is TRBV7-2, the J gene TRBJ2-3; D not resolved. The CDR3 consists of 16 residues. Trimming stripped 2 bases from V and 1 base from J, with 13 bases between. Germline lookup yields CDR1 SGHTA and CDR2 FQGNSA. The CDR3 reads CASSLSSGPRTDTQYF. CDR3 in DNA: TGTGCCAGCAGCTTAAGTTCGGGTCCGCGCACAGATACGCAGTATTTT.

The chain employs TRBV20-1 and TRBJ1-4, with D unclear. The CDR3 spans 15 residues. The V end was cut by 1 base, the J end by 7 bases, with 16 bases between. CDR1 and CDR2 from the germline V gene are DFQATT and SNEGSKA (reference sequence). The chain's CDR3 is CSARASVAPSEKLFF. In DNA form, the CDR3 reads TGCAGTGCTAGAGCATCAGTCGCGCCTTCTGAAAAACTGTTTTTT.

This clonotype has at least ten counts. CDR3 bases: TGTGCCAGCAGTTTCGGTGACACCTTAAATGTCAATGAGCAGTTCTTC. This sequence encodes CASSFGDTLNVNEQFF. This chain joins TRBV12-3 or TRBV12-4 and TRBJ2-1; D ambiguous. This CDR3 comprises 16 residues. Trimming stripped 3 bases from V and 6 bases from J, with 18 bases between.

The J gene is TRBJ2-3, the V gene TRBV4-1; no firm D call. V was cut by 0 bases and J by 7 bases, with 11 bases left in between. This CDR3 contains 14 residues. Per the germline V gene, CDR1 is MGHRA and CDR2 is YSYEKL. The CDR3 sequence is CASSQDSGRYTQYF. The CDR3 region has the DNA TGCGCCAGCAGCCAAGATTCAGGACGGTATACGCAGTATTTT.

This clonotype was observed many times. The V gene is TRBV24-1, the J gene TRBJ1-1; 8 positions match TRBD1. V trimming: 3 bases; J trimming: 7 bases; junction bases outside the gene matches: 9. The CDR3 consists of 15 residues. Looked up from germline, CDR1 is KGHDR and CDR2 is SFDVKD. The CDR3 here is CATSDPADRANEAFF. CDR3 coding DNA: TGTGCCACCAGTGATCCCGCGGACAGGGCGAATGAAGCTTTCTTT.

This clonotype was seen many times. The rearrangement uses TRBV7-2 and TRBJ1-4; 7 bases match TRBD1. The CDR3 is 15 residues long. Germline CDR1 SGHTA, CDR2 FQGNSA. The V segment lost 5 bases and the J segment 0 bases; nucleotides outside the gene matches: 3. The CDR3 DNA reads as TGTGCCAGCAGCCAACAGGGGCCAACTAATGAAAAACTGTTTTTT. This translates into CASSQQGPTNEKLFF.

The chain carries TRBV6-5 and TRBJ2-2; D ambiguous. CDR1 is MNHEY, CDR2 SVGAGI, per germline. The CDR3 is 13 residues long. Trimming took off 7 bases at V and 6 bases at J, with 12 bases between the two ends. Here the CDR3 DNA reads TGTGCCAGCACCTCCTACCTAGCCGGGGAGCTGTTTTTT. Translation: CASTSYLAGELFF.